This T cell receptor beta chain was sequenced in a study of cytomegalovirus exposure and HLA in healthy donors (dated by TCRdb to about 2017). With regard to the full study: An earlier analysis of some 550 of the donors reported 250 to 300 Gb of sequence data and 117 million unique TCR beta sequences from about 179 million T cells. An early release that covered 500 to 800 HLA-typed donors contained around 300 gigabases of sequencing data and tens of millions of unique TCR sequences. The genetic ancestry cluster associated with self-reported Caucasian donors included 80% to 90% of the 350 to 500 genotyped donors. The aim of the study was to test whether cataloging public T cell receptors could identify signatures of past pathogen exposure. The study profiled the T cell repertoires of 500 to 800 subjects by immunosequencing and related them to cytomegalovirus serostatus. A separate validation cohort of 90 to 150 different subjects was used in addition to the 666-subject first cohort. To predict cytomegalovirus infection status, the study brought together high-throughput TCR immunosequencing, statistical association of individual TCRs with disease status, and machine learning. A later analysis re-analyzed previously published TCR beta repertoires from roughly 630 donors and added high-resolution HLA genotyping to study TCR occurrence patterns. Rather than using new phenotypic data, the later analysis identified candidate immune exposures from TCR beta sequences and from how often those sequences occurred across donors. An earlier analysis of 587 of the donors applied high-throughput TCR beta sequencing to assess whether each TCR beta V gene segment acted as functional or pseudogenic. Alongside the repertoire data, information on donor age, sex, ethnicity and CMV serostatus was compiled. A later genetic analysis took genome-wide SNP genotypes for about 55% of the 666 donors and used that subset as a discovery cohort. All discovery cohort repertoires had been generated using a single sequencing platform. Both class I and class II loci were covered by HLA typing, at four-digit resolution. The number of donors typed differed by locus, with roughly 629-640 for A, B, C, DRB1 and DQB1, roughly 520 for DQA1, some 570 for DPA1, and around 450 for DPB1. Four to six DR-DQ haplotypes were handled as single units for association and clustering, since linkage in the cohort was strong. On average, 235,054 unique TCR beta nucleotide sequences were sequenced per donor among 300 to 500 genotyped donors of the cohort, with roughly 19% of those sequences being non-productive. Findings and caveats that apply to the study as a whole: A further reported finding was that TCR beta sequences accurately predicted the HLA-A and HLA-B alleles for most subjects in the first cohort. In an earlier analysis of some 500 of the donors, most TCR beta V segments appeared in productive rearrangements about 87% or about 30% of the time, broadly matching IMGT annotations. The classifier was reported to diagnose cytomegalovirus status with high specificity and sensitivity in both the original and validation cohorts. In a later analysis, HLA-associated TCR beta chains showed more clonal expansion and lower generation probabilities than non-associated chains that were equally common. Several of the top co-occurrence clusters appeared to be linked to parvovirus B19, influenza, CMV and Epstein-Barr virus, according to a later analysis. In a later analysis, the rate of TCR association differed among HLA loci, with DRB1 alleles having the most associated TCRs and HLA-C alleles having the fewest. Immune exposure information for the cohort was limited to CMV serostatus. A later genetic analysis associated a missense DCLRE1C variant with V-gene and J-gene trimming of TCR beta chains, and an independent cohort replicated the association. In vitro tests confirmed that a few of the cytomegalovirus-associated TCR beta chains recognize cytomegalovirus antigens. In a later analysis, around 17,000 TCR beta sequences were associated with specific HLA alleles at a false discovery rate of 0.05. The authors suggested that the approach could potentially be generalized to other disease states and immunological phenotypes. Some IMGT-functional V segments, including TRBV6-2 and TRBV6-3, could not be distinguished by the 87-base-pair reads and were therefore excluded. The cohort was sequenced for TCR beta chains only, and without alpha or paired-chain data the features that could be detected were limited. A total of 150 to 200 TCR beta chains were listed by the study as associated with cytomegalovirus. Most TCR sequences were observed very rarely across donors, whereas some public TCRs were present in many individuals. Sequencing depth was assumed to be roughly uniform across donors in the presence/absence analyses, though that assumption may not hold. The sequencing pipeline was judged likely to have produced a cluster of highly shared sequence variants as a technical artifact. Compared with the 666-donor mean, donors in an Asian-associated ancestry cluster had fewer N-insertions in productive TCRs, according to a later genetic analysis. According to a later analysis, most CMV-associated TCR beta chains appeared to be HLA-restricted, and the HLA associations seemed to be driven largely by CMV exposure. Because HLA typing was missing for some donors at each locus, association tests included only the typed subset. The earlier analysis of 450 to 700 of the donors excluded 15 to 20 rarely observed V segments, including chromosome 9 orphons, because counts were too low. Assigning TCR associations to individual alleles was difficult when HLA alleles, especially DR and DQ, strongly co-occurred. Linkage disequilibrium might explain the correlated functional status among segregating V segments, but an unknown experimental factor could not be excluded.

This clone was counted a single time. Which antigen it targets is not known. No base-level quality is on record; no much larger clone is a single base apart. The trim is 2 bases for V and 4 bases for J, with a gap of 11 bases between the germline ends. The CDR3 numbers 13 residues from cysteine through phenylalanine. Only the CDR3 DNA is retained, 39 bases long and in frame from the first base. As encoded in the germline V gene, CDR1 is SQVTM while CDR2 is ANQGSEA. The cohort comprised several hundred healthy bone marrow donors. Cohort members were all nominally healthy when sampled, although unrecorded immune exposures were likely present. The donor was CMV seronegative and was included in the group of several hundred seronegative cohort members. Every donor gave a peripheral blood sample, and the peripheral blood mononuclear cells from that sample were used for TCR beta sequencing. The Qiagen DNeasy Blood Extraction Kit was used to extract genomic DNA from the blood cell samples.

The library came from the immunoSEQ multiplex PCR assay. A mixture of 60 forward primers for TCR Vbeta segments and 13 reverse primers for TCR Jbeta segments was used in the multiplex PCR. The CDR3 region of rearranged TCR beta genes was amplified from genomic DNA by a multiplex PCR assay. Amplified TCR beta libraries were sequenced as 87-base-pair reads on the Illumina HiSeq System. For the original study's pipeline: A later analysis tallied tens of millions of unique TCR beta chains across the approximately 670 repertoires, and about 12 million of those chains were shared by two or more donors. Raw reads were error-corrected and collapsed into unique sequences by a nearest-neighbor algorithm in which closely related sequences were merged to remove PCR and sequencing errors. Alignment of CDR3 sequences to IMGT reference sequences was used to assign V, D and J gene segments. For a sequence to be retained, at least a six-nucleotide match to both a V gene segment and a J gene segment was required. Rearrangements were classified as productive when the CDR3 lacked stop codons and remained in frame with V and J, and all other rearrangements were classified as non-productive. CDR3 was defined according to IMGT convention as the region running from the second conserved V-encoded cysteine to the conserved J-encoded phenylalanine. The earlier analysis of about 530 of the donors excluded any sequence lacking an unambiguous match to a single V gene segment. An earlier analysis of a few hundred of the donors classified V segments as functional when productive rearrangements were above 56.7% and as segregating when the standard deviation between donors was above 5%. A statistical classification framework was built for diagnosing cytomegalovirus status from the catalog of TCR beta chain sequences. V and J gene assignment, in a later analysis, came from comparing TCR nucleotide sequences with IMGT/GENE-DB human TR gene sequences. The TCRdist pipeline was used in a later analysis to assign CDR3 sequences and most-parsimonious VDJ recombination scenarios. In a later analysis, every TCR beta chain was defined by the combination of its CDR3 amino acid sequence and its V-gene family, and reads without a unique V-gene family were dropped. A later analysis removed several hundred highly shared, low-generation-probability nucleotide sequences to deal with suspected cross-contamination and a sequencing artifact. In a later analysis, a clonal expansion index was calculated for each public chain from normalized within-repertoire ranks of inferred template counts. Generation probabilities in a later analysis came from a VDJ recombination model fitted to out-of-frame rearrangements, and those results were checked against IGoR. In a later analysis, TCR-TCR, TCR-HLA and TCR-CMV co-occurrence was scored with hypergeometric tests, and a repertoire-size bias correction was applied to TCR pairs. A later analysis estimated false discovery rates by permuting HLA or CMV assignments 20 times. In a later analysis, co-occurring TCRs were grouped using DBSCAN, with TCRdist sequence similarity added in when clustering inside HLA-allele-positive subsets. Repertoires with fewer than 30,000 or more than 120,000 public chains, plus five repertoires with anomalous nucleotide sharing, were excluded from co-occurrence clustering. As stored in TCRdb, this immuneACCESS dataset retains in-frame rearrangements with V and J assigned. A fraction of the clones does not appear; measured against another copy, unresolved V genes explain less than half of the discrepancy, and the remainder lacks a known reason. V and J calls and clone size are copied from that table; D and trimming were computed from the DNA. A total of about 130,000 clones appear in this sample, approximately 82% of them only once. Together, the top ten hold 2% to 3% of the sample.

Sequenced sample: PBMCs. The TCR was taken from a man between 45 and 60 years old in good health and CMV-seronegative. The V gene is TRBV29-1 and the J gene is TRBJ1-2; the D gene is possibly TRBD1, with 6 bases matching. The DNA is TGCAGCGTTGAATGGGACACCCTCTATGGCTACACCTTC. This codes for CSVEWDTLYGYTF.